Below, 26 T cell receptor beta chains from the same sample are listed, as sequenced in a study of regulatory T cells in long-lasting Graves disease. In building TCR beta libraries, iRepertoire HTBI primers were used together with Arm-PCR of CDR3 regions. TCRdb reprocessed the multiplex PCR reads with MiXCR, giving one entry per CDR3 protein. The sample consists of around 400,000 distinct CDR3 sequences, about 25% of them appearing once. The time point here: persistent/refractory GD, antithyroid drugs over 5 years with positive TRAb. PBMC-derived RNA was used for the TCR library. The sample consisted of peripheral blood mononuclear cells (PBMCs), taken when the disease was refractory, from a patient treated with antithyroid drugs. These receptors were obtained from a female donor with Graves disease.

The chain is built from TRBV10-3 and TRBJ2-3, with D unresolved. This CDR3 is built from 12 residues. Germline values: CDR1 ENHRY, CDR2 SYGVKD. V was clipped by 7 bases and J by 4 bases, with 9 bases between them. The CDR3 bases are TGTGCCATCAAGAGAGACCCAGATACGCAGTATTTT. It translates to CAIKRDPDTQYF.

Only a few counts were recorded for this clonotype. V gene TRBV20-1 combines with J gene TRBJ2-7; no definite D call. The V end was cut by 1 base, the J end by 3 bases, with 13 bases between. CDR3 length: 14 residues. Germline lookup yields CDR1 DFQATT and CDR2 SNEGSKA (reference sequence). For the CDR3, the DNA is TGCAGTGCTAGAGGAACGACTCGGTTCTACGAGCAGTACTTC. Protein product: CSARGTTRFYEQYF.

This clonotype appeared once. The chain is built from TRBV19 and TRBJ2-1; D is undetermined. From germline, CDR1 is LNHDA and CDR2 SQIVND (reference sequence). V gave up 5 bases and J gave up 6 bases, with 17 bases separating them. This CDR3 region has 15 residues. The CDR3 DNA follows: TGTGCCAGTAGTGTGGTGATCGAGAAACGCAATGAGCAGTTCTTC. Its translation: CASSVVIEKRNEQFF.

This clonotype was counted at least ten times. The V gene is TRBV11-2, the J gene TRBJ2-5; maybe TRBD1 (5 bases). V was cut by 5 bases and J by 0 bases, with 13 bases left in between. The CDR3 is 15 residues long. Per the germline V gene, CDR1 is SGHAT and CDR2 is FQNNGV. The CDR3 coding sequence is TGTGCCAGCAGCCCACGGACACTCAACCAAGAGACCCAGTACTTC. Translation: CASSPRTLNQETQYF.

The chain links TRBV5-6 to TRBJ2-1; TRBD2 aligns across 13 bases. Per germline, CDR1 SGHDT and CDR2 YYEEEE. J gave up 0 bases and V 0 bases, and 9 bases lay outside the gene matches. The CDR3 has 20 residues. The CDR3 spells CASSLGRTSGSYVSYNEQFF. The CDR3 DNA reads TGTGCCAGCAGCTTGGGAAGGACTAGCGGGAGCTACGTCTCCTACAATGAGCAGTTCTTC.

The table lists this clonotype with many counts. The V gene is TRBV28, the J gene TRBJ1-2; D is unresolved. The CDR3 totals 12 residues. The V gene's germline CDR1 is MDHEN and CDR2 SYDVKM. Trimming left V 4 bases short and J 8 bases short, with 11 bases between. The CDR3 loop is CASSSRRTGYTF. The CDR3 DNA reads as TGTGCCAGCAGTTCCCGACGGACCGGCTACACCTTC.

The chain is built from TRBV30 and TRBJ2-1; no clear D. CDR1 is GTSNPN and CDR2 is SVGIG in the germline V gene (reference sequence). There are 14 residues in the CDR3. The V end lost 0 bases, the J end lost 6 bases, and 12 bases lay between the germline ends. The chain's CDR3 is CAWSVSFGVNEQFF. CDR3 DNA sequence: TGTGCCTGGAGTGTATCCTTCGGCGTCAATGAGCAGTTCTTC.

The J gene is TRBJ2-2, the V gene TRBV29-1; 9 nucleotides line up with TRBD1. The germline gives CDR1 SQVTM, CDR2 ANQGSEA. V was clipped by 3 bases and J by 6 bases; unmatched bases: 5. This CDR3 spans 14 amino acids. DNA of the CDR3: TGCAGCGTTGAGGGGACAGGGACGCCCGGGGAGCTGTTTTTT. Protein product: CSVEGTGTPGELFF.

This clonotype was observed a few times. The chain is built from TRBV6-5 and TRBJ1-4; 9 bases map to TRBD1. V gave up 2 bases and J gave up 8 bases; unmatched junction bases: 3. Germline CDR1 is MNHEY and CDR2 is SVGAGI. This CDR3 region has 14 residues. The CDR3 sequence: CASSYGTGHEKLFF. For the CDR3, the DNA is TGTGCCAGCAGTTACGGGACAGGGCACGAAAAACTGTTTTTT.

In DNA, the CDR3 is TGTGCCATCAGTGCTCGGGGTCCCGGGGAGCTGTTTTTT. It yields the protein CAISARGPGELFF. V gene TRBV10-3 combines with J gene TRBJ2-2, with a weak D call TRBD2 (5 bases). CDR1 ENHRY and CDR2 SYGVKD come from the germline V gene. The CDR3 runs to 13 residues. V was cut by 4 bases and J by 6 bases, with 9 bases left in between.

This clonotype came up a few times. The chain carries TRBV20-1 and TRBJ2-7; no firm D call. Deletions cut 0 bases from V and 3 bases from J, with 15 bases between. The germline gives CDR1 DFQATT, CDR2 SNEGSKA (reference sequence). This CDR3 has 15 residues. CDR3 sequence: CSARDETTQSYEQYF. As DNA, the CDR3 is TGCAGTGCTAGAGATGAAACTACGCAGAGCTACGAGCAGTACTTC.

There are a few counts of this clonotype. CDR3 residues: CAWERPSTSAGNTIYF. CDR3 sequence (DNA): TGTGCCTGGGAGCGACCCTCTACCTCGGCGGGAAACACCATATATTTT. V usage is TRBV30 and J usage is TRBJ1-3; no clear D gene. The CDR3 is 16 amino acids. In germline, CDR1 is GTSNPN, CDR2 SVGIG (reference sequence). Trimming shortened V by 5 bases and J by 4 bases, and 21 bases separated the two germline ends.

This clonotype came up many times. The CDR3 DNA is TGTGCCAGCAGCGTTGACGGAATGGAGACCCAGTACTTC. Translated: CASSVDGMETQYF. The rearrangement links TRBV9 to TRBJ2-5, with D unclear. Trimming left V 2 bases short and J 5 bases short, with 10 bases between. Germline assignment: CDR1 SGDLS and CDR2 YYNGEE. The CDR3 is 13 residues long.

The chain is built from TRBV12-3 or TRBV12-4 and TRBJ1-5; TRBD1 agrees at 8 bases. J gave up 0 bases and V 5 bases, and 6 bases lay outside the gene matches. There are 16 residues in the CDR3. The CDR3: CASSPRTGLSNQPQHF. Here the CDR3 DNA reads TGTGCCAGCAGTCCACGGACAGGGCTTAGCAATCAGCCCCAGCATTTT.

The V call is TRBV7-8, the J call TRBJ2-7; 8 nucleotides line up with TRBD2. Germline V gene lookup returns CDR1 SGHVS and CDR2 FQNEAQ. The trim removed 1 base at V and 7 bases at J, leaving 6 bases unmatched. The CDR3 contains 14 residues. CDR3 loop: CASSLVSGGLEQYF. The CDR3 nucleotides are TGTGCCAGCAGCTTAGTTTCGGGGGGGCTTGAGCAGTACTTC.

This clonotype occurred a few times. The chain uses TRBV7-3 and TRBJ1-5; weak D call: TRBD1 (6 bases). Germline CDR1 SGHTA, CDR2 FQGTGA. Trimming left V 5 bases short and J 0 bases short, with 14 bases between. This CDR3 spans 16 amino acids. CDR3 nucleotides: TGTGCCAGCAGCACCCCTGGACAGTATAGCAATCAGCCCCAGCATTTT. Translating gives CASSTPGQYSNQPQHF.

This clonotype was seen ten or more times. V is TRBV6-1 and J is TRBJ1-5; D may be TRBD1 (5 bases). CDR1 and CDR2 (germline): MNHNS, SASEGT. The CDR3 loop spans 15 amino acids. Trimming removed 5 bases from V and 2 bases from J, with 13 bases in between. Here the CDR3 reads CASSPGRNGNQPQHF. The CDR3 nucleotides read TGTGCCAGCAGTCCGGGGCGTAACGGCAATCAGCCCCAGCATTTT.

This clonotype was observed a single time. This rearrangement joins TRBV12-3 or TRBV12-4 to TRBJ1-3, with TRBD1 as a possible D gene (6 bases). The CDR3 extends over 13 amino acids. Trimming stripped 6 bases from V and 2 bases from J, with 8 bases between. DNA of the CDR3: TGTGCCAGCAGGTCAGGGGCTGGAAACACCATATATTTT. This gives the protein CASRSGAGNTIYF.

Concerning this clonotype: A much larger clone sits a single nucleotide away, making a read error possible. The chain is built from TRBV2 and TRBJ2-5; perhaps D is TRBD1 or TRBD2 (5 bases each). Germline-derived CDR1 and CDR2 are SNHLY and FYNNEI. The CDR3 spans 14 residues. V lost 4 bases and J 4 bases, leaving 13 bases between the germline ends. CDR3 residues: CASSAAGGGETQYF. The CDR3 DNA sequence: TGTGCCAGCAGTGCGGCCGGTGGGGGAGAGACCCAGTACTTC.

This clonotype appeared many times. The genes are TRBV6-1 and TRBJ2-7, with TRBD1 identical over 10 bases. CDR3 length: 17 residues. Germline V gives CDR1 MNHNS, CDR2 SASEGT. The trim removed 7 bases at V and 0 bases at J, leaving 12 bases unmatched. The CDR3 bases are TGTGCCAGCACCTATCCAGGGACAGGGGCTAACTCCTACGAGCAGTACTTC. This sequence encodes CASTYPGTGANSYEQYF.

CDR3 loop: CAWSVRQQETQYF. The CDR3 region has the DNA TGTGCCTGGAGTGTACGACAGCAAGAGACCCAGTACTTC. This rearrangement joins TRBV30 to TRBJ2-5; possible D gene TRBD1, 5 bases. Germline V gives CDR1 GTSNPN, CDR2 SVGIG (reference sequence). V lost 0 bases and J 2 bases, leaving 7 bases between the germline ends. The CDR3 spans 13 residues.

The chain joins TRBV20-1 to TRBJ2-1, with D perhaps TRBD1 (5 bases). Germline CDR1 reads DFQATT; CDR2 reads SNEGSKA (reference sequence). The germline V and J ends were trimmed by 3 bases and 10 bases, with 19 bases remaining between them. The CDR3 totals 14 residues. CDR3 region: CSASTTDWGSEQFF. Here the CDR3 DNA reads TGCAGTGCTAGTACGACCGACTGGGGCAGCGAGCAGTTCTTC.

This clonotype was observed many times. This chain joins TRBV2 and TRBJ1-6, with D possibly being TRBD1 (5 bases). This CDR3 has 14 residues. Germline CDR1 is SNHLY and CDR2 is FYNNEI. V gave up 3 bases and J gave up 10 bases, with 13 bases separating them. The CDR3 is CASSDRVEGSPLHF. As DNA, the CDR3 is TGTGCCAGCAGTGATCGAGTTGAGGGGTCACCCCTCCACTTT.

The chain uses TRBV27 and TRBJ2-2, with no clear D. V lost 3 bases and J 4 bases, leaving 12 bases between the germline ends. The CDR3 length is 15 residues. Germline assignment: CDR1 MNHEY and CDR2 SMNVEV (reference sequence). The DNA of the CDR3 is TGTGCCAGCAGTTTCGGAGAGGTGAGCACCGGGGAGCTGTTTTTT. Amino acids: CASSFGEVSTGELFF.

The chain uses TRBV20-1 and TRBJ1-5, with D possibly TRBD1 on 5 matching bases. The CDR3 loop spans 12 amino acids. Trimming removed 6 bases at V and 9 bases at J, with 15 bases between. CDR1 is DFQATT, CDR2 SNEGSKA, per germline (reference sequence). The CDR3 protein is CSARDGSRPQHF. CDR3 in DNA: TGCAGTGCGAGGGACGGCTCGAGGCCCCAGCATTTT.

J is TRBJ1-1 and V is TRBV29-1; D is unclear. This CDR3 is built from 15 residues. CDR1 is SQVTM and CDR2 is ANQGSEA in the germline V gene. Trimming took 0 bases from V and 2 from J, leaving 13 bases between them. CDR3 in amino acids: CSVEDHAIGNTEAFF. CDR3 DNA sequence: TGCAGCGTTGAAGATCACGCAATCGGAAACACTGAAGCTTTCTTT.